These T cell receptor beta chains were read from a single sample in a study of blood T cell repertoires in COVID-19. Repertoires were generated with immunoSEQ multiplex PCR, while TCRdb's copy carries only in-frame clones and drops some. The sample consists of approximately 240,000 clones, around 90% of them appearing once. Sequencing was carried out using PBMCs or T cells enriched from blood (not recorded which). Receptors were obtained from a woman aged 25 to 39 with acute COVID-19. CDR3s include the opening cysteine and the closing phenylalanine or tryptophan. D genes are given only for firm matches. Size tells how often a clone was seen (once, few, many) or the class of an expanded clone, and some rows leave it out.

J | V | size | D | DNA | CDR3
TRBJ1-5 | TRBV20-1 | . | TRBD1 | TGCAGTGCTAGTGCGCAGGGGGATCAGCCCCAGCATTTT | CSASAQGDQPQHF
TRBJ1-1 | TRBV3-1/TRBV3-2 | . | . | TGTGCCAGCAGCCAAGTACCAGGGAACACTGAAGCTTTCTTT | CASSQVPGNTEAFF
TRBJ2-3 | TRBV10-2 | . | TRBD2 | TGCGCCAGCACCGGAGGGACTAGCGGCACAGATACGCAGTATTTT | CASTGGTSGTDTQYF
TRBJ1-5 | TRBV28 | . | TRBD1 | TGTGCCAGCAGTCCGACCAGACAGGGTAATATTGTGCCCCAGCATTTT | CASSPTRQGNIVPQHF
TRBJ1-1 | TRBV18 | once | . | TGTGCCAGCTCACCACCCTCGCGCCCGAACACTGAAGCTTTCTTT | CASSPPSRPNTEAFF
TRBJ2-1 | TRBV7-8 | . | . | TGTGCCAGCAGCTTAACGAGGCGGGGCGACAATGAGCAGTTCTTC | CASSLTRRGDNEQFF
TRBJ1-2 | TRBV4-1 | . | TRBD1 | TGCGCCAGCAGCCAGTCACAGGGGGCTCATAACTATGGCTACACCTTC | CASSQSQGAHNYGYTF
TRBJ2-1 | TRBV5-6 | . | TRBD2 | TGTGCCAGCAGCTTGGTTACTAGCGGGGCGAACTACAATGAGCAGTTCTTC | CASSLVTSGANYNEQFF
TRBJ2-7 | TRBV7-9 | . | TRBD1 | TGTGCCAGCAGCCTCCGGGACAGCTCCTACGAGCAGTACTTC | CASSLRDSSYEQYF
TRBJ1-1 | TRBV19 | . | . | TGTGCCAGTAGTATAGATGAGAGGAACACTGAAGCTTTCTTT | CASSIDERNTEAFF
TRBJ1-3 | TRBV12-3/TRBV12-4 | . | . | TGTGCCAGCAGTTTTCGGACAGCTCGTCGATATTTT | CASSFRTARRYF
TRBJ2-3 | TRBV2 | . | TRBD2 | TGTGCCAGCAGCCCCAGGACTAGCGGCGACACAGATACGCAGTATTTT | CASSPRTSGDTDTQYF
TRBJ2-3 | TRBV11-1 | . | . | TGTGCCAGCAGCCGAGACAGGGTCGAGCGGGAGTATTTT | CASSRDRVEREYF
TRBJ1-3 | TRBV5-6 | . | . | TGTGCCAGCAGCTTGGGCAGGGCTGGAAACACCATATATTTT | CASSLGRAGNTIYF
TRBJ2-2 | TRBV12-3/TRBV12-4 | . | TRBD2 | TGTGCCAGCCTAGCGGTTAACACCGGGGAGCTGTTTTTT | CASLAVNTGELFF
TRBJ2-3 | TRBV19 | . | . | TGTGCCAGTAGTATAGGGACCAGGGCGGATACGCAGTATTTT | CASSIGTRADTQYF
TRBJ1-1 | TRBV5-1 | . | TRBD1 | TGCGCCAGCAGCGGTAGGACAGGGGGTACTGAAGCTTTCTTT | CASSGRTGGTEAFF
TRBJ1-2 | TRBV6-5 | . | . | TGTGCCAGCAGTTACTCGAGGGAGGGAAACTATGGCTACACCTTC | CASSYSREGNYGYTF
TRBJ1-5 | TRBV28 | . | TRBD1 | TGTGCCAGTACAACGGAGGGGACAGGGAGGAATCAGCCCCAGCATTTT | CASTTEGTGRNQPQHF
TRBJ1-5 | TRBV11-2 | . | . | TGTGCCAGCAGCAGGGACATTGGCAATCAGCCCCAGCATTTT | CASSRDIGNQPQHF
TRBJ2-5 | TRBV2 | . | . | TGTGCCAGCACCGCACAAATAAGACAGACGCAAGAGACCCAGTACTTC | CASTAQIRQTQETQYF
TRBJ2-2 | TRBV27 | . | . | TGTGCCAGCAGTTTGCCGGGAGGGGAGCTGTTTTTT | CASSLPGGELFF